This entry is about one TCR beta chain. Per the authors' pipeline: Estimates of nucleated cell counts were drawn from the amplification of reference gene primers. Libraries were prepared by immunoSEQ multiplex PCR; TCRdb keeps only in-frame clonotypes and omits some of them. The V and J calls and the clone size are those of that table, but D and trimming were determined from the DNA. The sample lists approximately 18,000 clones; 85% to 90% were seen once. This sample stems from a study of blood T cell repertoires in COVID-19. Study-wide background: Acute and convalescent COVID-19 samples came from the United States, Italy and Spain. Sample material is recorded as cDNA or gDNA derived from T cells, B-cell-depleted T cells, or PBMCs.

The CDR3 sequence is 18 residues long. The V end was cut by 3 bases, the J end by 1 base, with 19 bases between. In germline, CDR1 is KGHDR, CDR2 SFDVKD. The receptor was derived from a human donor with active COVID-19. The donor label of this sample is uncertain. Material for sequencing was peripheral blood. The chain carries TRBV24-1 and TRBJ2-3, with D possibly TRBD2 on 6 matching bases. CDR3 protein: CATSDPTPSGEGTDTQYF. CDR3 DNA: TGTGCCACCAGTGATCCCACCCCCTCCGGGGAGGGCACAGATACGCAGTATTTT.